The clone carrying this T cell receptor beta chain occurred once. Its antigen is currently unknown. These data belong to a study of cytotoxic CD8 clonotypes in ibrutinib-treated CLL. Whole-study context: In all, about a dozen patients were relapsed/refractory, some 14 were treatment-naive and 17 were IGHV unmutated. Responses: some 25 partial, 2 complete; after median roughly 63 months, roughly 14 stayed remitted, around 12 progressed.

General study results and limits: Public clonotypes occurred uncommonly; on treatment, they contracted or remained stable. Clonality climbed at ibrutinib response, then dropped toward baseline at progression.

Some clones are missing from TCRdb's copy, which holds only in-frame ones; the method was immunoSEQ multiplex PCR. The sample consists of nearly 85,000 clones, 75% to 85% of them appearing once. The CDR3 extends over 14 amino acids. Per the germline V gene, CDR1 is SGHTA and CDR2 is FQGNSA. Between the trimmed V and J ends, which lost 1 base and 5 bases, there was a span of 10 bases. The receptor was isolated from a human donor with chronic lymphocytic leukemia. The chain couples TRBV7-2 to TRBJ2-3, with unresolved D. Here the sequenced sample was PBMCs, taken after 12 months of ibrutinib treatment. CDR3 in amino acids: CASSLVGSLDTQYF. CDR3 coding DNA: TGTGCCAGCAGCTTAGTTGGCTCCCTAGATACGCAGTATTTT.